This T cell receptor (beta chain) derives from a study of identical twins. Study conclusions and caveats: Cross-sectional statistical analysis, not tracking of the same donors, underpinned the conclusions.

The CDR3 is 15 residues long. J was trimmed by 0 bases and V by 6 bases; bases with no gene match: 4. Per the germline V gene, CDR1 is MNHNS and CDR2 is SASEGT. One entry per CDR3 protein results from TCRdb running MiXCR on the 5' RACE reads. The table has approximately 670,000 distinct CDR3 sequences, approximately 6.1% seen once; the top ten hold roughly 1.8%. This clonotype was detected a few times. Its cognate antigen is unknown. Only healthy Caucasians were included as donors. Input material: naive T cells sorted from blood. The receptor comes from a man aged 18 to 30 in good health. This chain uses TRBV6-1 with TRBJ2-1; TRBD1 agrees at 8 bases. Written as DNA, the CDR3 is TGTGCCAGCAGAGAAACAGGGGGCTCCTACAATGAGCAGTTCTTC. Protein product: CASRETGGSYNEQFF.